This TCR beta chain was documented in a study of beta chain features in type 1 diabetes. Findings and caveats of the study: Type 1 diabetes patients had TCRB CDR3s that were shorter (moderately but significantly so) in all four CD4+ subsets.

CDR3 size: 16 residues. Looked up from germline, CDR1 is SGDLS and CDR2 is YYNGEE. V lost 0 bases, J lost 0 bases, and 12 bases lay in between. This clone was detected a few times. What it recognizes is unknown. cDNA synthesis used the whole RNA isolate, giving expressed TCRB sequences. The protocol was immunoSEQ multiplex PCR, while the TCRdb copy is restricted to in-frame clones and leaves out a portion. The sample carries hundreds of thousands of clones, around 15% recorded once. Sequencing used naive CD4+ T cells from blood. V is TRBV9 and J is TRBJ2-5; unclear D gene. The TCR was taken from a man between 18 and 29 years old with type 1 diabetes. CDR3: CASSVGVLPYQETQYF. CDR3 nucleotides: TGTGCCAGCAGCGTAGGGGTATTACCCTACCAAGAGACCCAGTACTTC.